The next 5 T cell receptor beta chains were all read from a single sample in a study of blood T cells in healthy people across ages. A second PCR of 7 to 11 cycles used a sample-barcoded 5' primer and a J-beta primer mix. A single record per CDR3 protein comes from TCRdb applying MiXCR to the 5' RACE reads. The sample records roughly 730,000 distinct CDR3 sequences, roughly three fifths being singletons. The sequenced sample consisted of blood. The source of these receptors is a man aged 40-55 years in good health.

J is TRBJ2-7 and V is TRBV25-1; a possible D gene is TRBD2 (5 bases). V gave up 1 base and J gave up 10 bases, with 23 bases separating them. The CDR3 sequence is 16 residues long. Germline V gene sequence: CDR1 MGHDK, CDR2 SYGVNS. CDR3 sequence reads: CASSEFPGSITEAQYF. The CDR3 DNA follows: TGTGCCAGCAGTGAATTCCCCGGGTCAATCACGGAGGCCCAGTACTTC.

In this sample, this clonotype turned up a few times. The chain couples TRBV6-1 to TRBJ1-4; D is perhaps TRBD1 (6 bases). Trimming removed 11 bases from V and 5 bases from J, with 15 bases in between. The germline CDR1 and CDR2 sequences are MNHNS and SASEGT. The CDR3 consists of 13 residues. The CDR3 DNA reads as TGTGCCGGGAGACAGGCAGTAAATGAAAAACTGTTTTTT. Its translation: CAGRQAVNEKLFF.

The chain is built from TRBV7-2 and TRBJ1-2; D not certain. Trimming shortened V by 4 bases and J by 0 bases, and 12 bases separated the two germline ends. The CDR3 extends over 15 amino acids. Germline loops: CDR1 SGHTA, CDR2 FQGNSA. DNA for the CDR3: TGTGCCAGCAGCTCGACGCCCGAGACTAACTATGGCTACACCTTC. This gives the protein CASSSTPETNYGYTF.

This clonotype was counted a few times. V is TRBV11-2 and J is TRBJ1-4, with 7 bases lining up with TRBD1. The V segment lost 5 bases and the J segment 4 bases; nucleotides outside the gene matches: 4. Germline V CDR1 and CDR2: SGHAT, FQNNGV. The CDR3 covers 14 residues. The CDR3: CASSTGTVNEKLFF. The CDR3 DNA reads TGTGCCAGCAGCACGGGGACAGTTAATGAAAAACTGTTTTTT. Complete variable domain (other parts from reference TRBV11-2 and TRBJ1-4): EAGVAQSPRYKIIEKRQSVAFWCNPISGHATLYWYQQILGQGPKLLIQFQNNGVVDDSQLPKDRFSAERLKGVDSTLKIQPAKLEDSAVYLCASSTGTVNEKLFFGSGTQLSVL.

The chain uses TRBV27 and TRBJ2-7, with TRBD1 matching over 8 bases. This CDR3 comprises 15 residues. J gave up 1 base and V 2 bases, and 4 bases lay outside the gene matches. Per the germline V gene, CDR1 is MNHEY and CDR2 is SMNVEV (reference sequence). CDR3 residues: CASSLKGTGSYEQYF. The CDR3 region has the DNA TGTGCCAGCAGTTTAAAGGGGACAGGATCCTACGAGCAGTACTTC.